This entry features one T cell receptor beta chain sequence. Its antigen has not been determined. No much larger clone is present one base from it, and per-base qualities are unavailable. The data derive from a study of radiotherapy plus CTLA-4 blockade in lung cancer listed by TCRdb under 2018. Background for the entire study: Among enrolled patients, 15% to 20% had an objective response and 30% to 35% reached disease control.

Clipping removes 5 bases from V and 4 bases from J, with 7 as the unmatched junction base count. Reading the germline V gene (reference sequence) gives CDR1 SEHNR and CDR2 FQNEAQ. The cysteine opens and the phenylalanine closes a CDR3 of 16 amino acids. Only the CDR3 portion is preserved as DNA: 48 bases, with reading frame beginning at the first base. The full study reports these points: After treatment with radiotherapy and ipilimumab, TCR clones that came from tumors expanded in the peripheral blood. The strongest predictors of response, as reported, were early dynamic changes in blood T cell clones along with a rise in serum interferon-beta after radiation.

The study tested focal radiation therapy combined with CTLA-4 blockade (ipilimumab) in patients with chemo-refractory metastatic non-small-cell lung cancer. The library was produced with the immunoSEQ multiplex PCR assay. The table was pulled from immuneACCESS by TCRdb, which kept in-frame rearrangements only. Such tables lose some clones; where checked, under half of the loss comes from unresolved V genes, and the rest has no known cause. Recorded for this sample are approximately 60,000 clones; 60% to 80% of them occurred a single time. 4% to 5% of the sample rests with the top ten. The material was peripheral blood, obtained from a patient treated with radiotherapy plus ipilimumab. The receptor chain draws on TRBV7-9 and TRBJ2-5; 13 bases in the middle match TRBD2. The receptor was isolated from a human donor with non-small cell lung cancer who had a complete response to radiotherapy plus ipilimumab. In nucleotides, the sequence is TGTGCCAGCAGCAACTGGGGACTAGCGGGGTTAGAGACCCAGTACTTC. This encodes CASSNWGLAGLETQYF.